This section outlines one TCR beta chain sequence together with its context. Antigen unknown. The data were obtained in a study of CD4 T cells in relation to SARS-CoV-2 and coronaviruses. Study-wide results and caveats: Crossreactive clones expanded significantly less to SARS-CoV-2 than monoreactive clones. The assay detects memory recall responses, not culture-primed primary responses.

TCRdb's table, derived via immunoSEQ multiplex PCR, lists solely in-frame clones and lacks some. This sample carries under 70,000 clones, roughly 85% of them seen once, and the ten largest clones take 1.4%. CD4+ T cells from unexposed donors were obtained before the COVID-19 pandemic (2011-2018). This TCR came from a human donor in good health. Sequencing was carried out using memory CD4+ T cells from PBMCs.

The CDR3 DNA sequence: TGTGCCACCAGCAGAGATCGGAGGTCGAATGAGCAGTTCTTC. Translation gives CATSRDRRSNEQFF. The chain carries TRBV15 and TRBJ2-1; D possibly corresponds to TRBD2 (5 bases). From germline, CDR1 is LNHNV and CDR2 YYDKDF (reference sequence). This CDR3 is 14 amino acids long. The ends were cut back, 0 bases at V and 7 bases at J, with 10 bases in the middle.